This TCR beta chain originates from a study of identical twins' blood T cells. At the level of the study: Roughly 50 million reads came from 12 libraries, six alpha, six beta.

Ten or more counts support this clonotype. Its antigen is as yet unknown. Whole-study results and caveats: Mainly, cloneset size products determined shared clonotypes, twins included.

Donors were six healthy women in three monozygous twin pairs. Sample barcodes were added at both library ends during cDNA synthesis. TCRdb re-analysed the 5' RACE reads in MiXCR, keeping a single row per CDR3 protein. Here the sample spans around 380,000 distinct CDR3 sequences, 28% being singletons. Germline assignment: CDR1 SNHLY and CDR2 FYNNEI. Trimming shortened V by 4 bases and J by 2 bases, and 11 bases separated the two germline ends. The CDR3 totals 14 residues. The TCR comes from a woman aged 18 to 49 in good health. The sequenced sample was PBMCs. This chain connects TRBV2 to TRBJ2-5; D uncertain. CDR3 sequence: CASSGNRKQETQYF. CDR3 nucleotide sequence: TGTGCCAGCAGTGGCAACAGAAAGCAAGAGACCCAGTACTTC.